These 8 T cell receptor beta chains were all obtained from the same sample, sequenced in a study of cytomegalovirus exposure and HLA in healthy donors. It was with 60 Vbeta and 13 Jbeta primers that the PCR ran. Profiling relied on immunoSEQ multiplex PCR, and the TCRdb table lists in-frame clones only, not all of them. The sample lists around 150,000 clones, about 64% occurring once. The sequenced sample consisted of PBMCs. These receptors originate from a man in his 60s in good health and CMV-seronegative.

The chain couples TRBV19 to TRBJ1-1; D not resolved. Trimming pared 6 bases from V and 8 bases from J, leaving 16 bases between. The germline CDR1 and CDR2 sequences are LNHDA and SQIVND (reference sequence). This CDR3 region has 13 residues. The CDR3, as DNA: TGTGCCAGTAGCGGACTCCAAGGTTTAGAAGCTTTCTTT. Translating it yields CASSGLQGLEAFF.

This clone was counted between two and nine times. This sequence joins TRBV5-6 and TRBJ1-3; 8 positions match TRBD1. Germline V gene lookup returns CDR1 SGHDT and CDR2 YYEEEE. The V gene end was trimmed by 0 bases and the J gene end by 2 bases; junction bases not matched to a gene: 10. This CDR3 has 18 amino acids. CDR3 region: CASSLGAGGDIAGNTIYF. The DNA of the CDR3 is TGTGCCAGCAGCTTGGGGGCAGGGGGCGACATAGCTGGAAACACCATATATTTT.

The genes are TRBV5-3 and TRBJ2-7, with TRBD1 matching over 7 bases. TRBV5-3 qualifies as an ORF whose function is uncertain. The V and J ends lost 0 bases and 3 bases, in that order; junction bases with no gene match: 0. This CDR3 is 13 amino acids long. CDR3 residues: CARSLGQGYEQYF. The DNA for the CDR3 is TGTGCCAGAAGCTTGGGACAGGGCTACGAGCAGTACTTC.

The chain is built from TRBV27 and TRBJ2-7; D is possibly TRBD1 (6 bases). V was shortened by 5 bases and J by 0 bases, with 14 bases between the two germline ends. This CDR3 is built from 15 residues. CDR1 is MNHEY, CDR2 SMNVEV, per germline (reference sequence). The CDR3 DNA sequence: TGTGCCAGCAGTCTACTGGACAGATACTCCTACGAGCAGTACTTC. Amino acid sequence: CASSLLDRYSYEQYF.

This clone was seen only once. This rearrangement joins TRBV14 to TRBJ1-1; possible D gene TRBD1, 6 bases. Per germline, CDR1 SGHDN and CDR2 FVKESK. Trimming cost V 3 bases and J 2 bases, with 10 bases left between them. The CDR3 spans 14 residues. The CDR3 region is CASSQGALNTEAFF. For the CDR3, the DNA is TGTGCCAGCAGCCAGGGGGCCCTCAACACTGAAGCTTTCTTT.

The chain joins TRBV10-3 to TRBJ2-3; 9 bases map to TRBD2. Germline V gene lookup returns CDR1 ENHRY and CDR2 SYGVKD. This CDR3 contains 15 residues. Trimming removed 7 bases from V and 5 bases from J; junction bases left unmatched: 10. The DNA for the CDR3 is TGTGCCATCACGGGCGGGGGGGGCGCGGGAGATACGCAGTATTTT. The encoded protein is CAITGGGGAGDTQYF.

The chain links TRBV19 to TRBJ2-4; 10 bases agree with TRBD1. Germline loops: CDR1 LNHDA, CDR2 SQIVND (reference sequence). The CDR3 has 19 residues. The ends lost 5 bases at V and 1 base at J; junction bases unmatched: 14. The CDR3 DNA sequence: TGTGCCAGTAGTGCGTTGGACAGGGGGGCGGCGGGGGCCAAAAACATTCAGTACTTC. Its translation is CASSALDRGAAGAKNIQYF.

The CDR3 sequence: CASRPGQLYGYTF. As DNA, the CDR3 is TGTGCCAGTAGGCCGGGACAACTCTATGGCTACACCTTC. This chain connects TRBV19 to TRBJ1-2; the D gene is possibly TRBD1 (6 bases). The CDR3 has 13 amino acids. The germline V gene encodes CDR1 LNHDA and CDR2 SQIVND (reference sequence). Trimming stripped 6 bases from V and 4 bases from J, with 12 bases between.